This passage covers 17 T cell receptor beta chains from one sample sequenced in a study of blood T cell repertoires in COVID-19. The protocol was immunoSEQ multiplex PCR, while the TCRdb copy is restricted to in-frame clones and leaves out a portion. The sample consists of more than 90,000 clones, 75% to 90% of them appearing once. The sample was peripheral blood. The source is a man aged 65 to 85 with acute or convalescent COVID-19.

The chain is built from TRBV19 and TRBJ2-7; weak D call: TRBD2 (6 bases). The CDR3 sequence is 13 residues long. CDR1 and CDR2 from the germline V gene are LNHDA and SQIVND (reference sequence). The V end lost 4 bases, the J end lost 0 bases, and 7 bases lay between the germline ends. CDR3 DNA sequence: TGTGCCAGTAGTAGGGAGGTCTCCTACGAGCAGTACTTC. As protein: CASSREVSYEQYF.

There are a few counts of this clone. This chain uses TRBV5-1 with TRBJ2-7; D call uncertain. The CDR3 runs 15 residues. Germline CDR1 SGHRS, CDR2 YFSETQ. V was pared by 0 bases and J by 0 bases, with 10 bases between. The CDR3 loop is CASSLGLLGSYEQYF. The CDR3 DNA sequence: TGCGCCAGCAGCTTGGGACTCCTTGGCTCCTACGAGCAGTACTTC.

V and J are TRBV6-1 and TRBJ2-3; 7 bases match TRBD2. V lost 0 bases, J lost 6 bases, and 6 bases stayed unmatched. The CDR3 is 15 residues long. Per the germline V gene, CDR1 is MNHNS and CDR2 is SASEGT. The CDR3 sequence is CASSEAGSGGDTQYF. The CDR3, as DNA: TGTGCCAGCAGTGAAGCGGGATCCGGGGGGGATACGCAGTATTTT.

The chain has TRBV30 and TRBJ1-2; 7 nucleotides match TRBD1. This CDR3 region has 15 residues. With 1 base clipped from V and 2 bases from J, the junction kept 7 bases outside the gene matches. Germline lookup yields CDR1 GTSNPN and CDR2 SVGIG (reference sequence). The CDR3, as DNA: TGTGCCTGGAGTGGTAAGGACAGGAGGAACTATGGCTACACCTTC. As protein: CAWSGKDRRNYGYTF.

V is TRBV30 and J is TRBJ1-2, with TRBD1 identical over 7 bases. Germline V lookup: CDR1 GTSNPN, CDR2 SVGIG (reference sequence). This CDR3 contains 13 residues. Trimming took 2 bases from V and 5 from J; bases not matched to a gene: 5. CDR3 DNA: TGTGCCTGGAGTCCGGGACAGCCGTATGGCTACACCTTC. Protein sequence: CAWSPGQPYGYTF.

The J gene is TRBJ2-2, the V gene TRBV28; D might be TRBD2 (7 bases). CDR1 and CDR2 from the germline V gene are MDHEN and SYDVKM. The CDR3 contains 18 residues. V lost 10 bases and J lost 0, with 24 bases in between. The CDR3 region has the DNA TGTGCCACCTCGTGGGGGGGCCTTGGGTTCGCGAACACCGGGGAGCTGTTTTTT. Residues: CATSWGGLGFANTGELFF.

V gene TRBV24-1 combines with J gene TRBJ2-3, with 12 bases aligning to TRBD2. V lost 4 bases, J lost 4 bases, and 8 bases stayed unmatched. The CDR3 is 17 residues long. From germline, CDR1 is KGHDR and CDR2 SFDVKD. CDR3 nucleotide sequence: TGTGCCACCAGTGACCGCACTAGCGGGGGGAAGGCAGATACGCAGTATTTT. The encoded protein is CATSDRTSGGKADTQYF.

The rearrangement joins TRBV18 to TRBJ1-2; 9 positions match TRBD1. CDR3 length: 15 residues. V lost 3 bases to trimming and J lost 5 bases; unmatched junction nucleotides: 7. The V gene's germline CDR1 is KGHSH and CDR2 LQKENI. Here the CDR3 reads CASSPGTGGWYGYTF. CDR3 DNA sequence: TGTGCCAGCTCACCTGGTACAGGGGGCTGGTATGGCTACACCTTC.

The gene calls are TRBV5-5 and TRBJ1-6; D is ambiguous. The CDR3 has 15 amino acids. From germline, CDR1 is SGHKS and CDR2 YYEKEE (reference sequence). Trimming shortened V by 3 bases and J by 10 bases, and 17 bases separated the two germline ends. CDR3 DNA: TGTGCCAGCAGCTCTCAGGCAGGTTTAGAATCACCCCTCCACTTT. Translated: CASSSQAGLESPLHF.

The J gene is TRBJ2-1, the V gene TRBV7-2, with TRBD2 matching 11 bases. Trimming took 5 bases from V and 7 from J; bases not matched to a gene: 4. CDR1 and CDR2 (germline): SGHTA, FQGNSA. This CDR3 has 14 residues. CDR3 residues: CASSQGLAENEQFF. CDR3 coding DNA: TGTGCCAGCAGCCAGGGACTAGCGGAGAATGAGCAGTTCTTC. The full variable domain, rest sourced from reference TRBV7-2 and TRBJ2-1, is GAGVSQSPSNKVTEKGKDVELRCDPISGHTALYWYRQSLGQGLEFLIYFQGNSAPDKSGLPSDRFSAERTGGSVSTLTIQRTQQEDSAVYLCASSQGLAENEQFFGPGTRLTVL.

The rearrangement links TRBV6-5 to TRBJ2-4; possibly TRBD2 for D (5 bases). This CDR3 region has 15 residues. Trimming pared 7 bases from V and 3 bases from J, leaving 16 bases between. Germline CDR1 and CDR2: MNHEY and SVGAGI. The CDR3 spells CASMGSSAGKNIQYF. CDR3 coding DNA: TGTGCCAGCATGGGCTCCTCGGCGGGCAAAAACATTCAGTACTTC.

This chain uses TRBV10-3 with TRBJ2-6; possibly TRBD2 for D (6 bases). The length of the CDR3 is 16 residues. CDR1 ENHRY and CDR2 SYGVKD come from the germline V gene. Trimming took off 0 bases at V and 3 bases at J, with 9 bases between the two ends. CDR3 amino acids: CAISESAGIGANVLTF. The CDR3 nucleotides read TGTGCCATCAGTGAGTCCGCGGGAATTGGGGCCAACGTCCTGACTTTC.

The chain is built from TRBV20-1 and TRBJ1-2, with 12 nucleotides matching TRBD1. The CDR3 runs to 15 residues. Germline trimming cut 3 bases from V and 5 bases from J; bases unmatched to any gene: 7. From germline, CDR1 is DFQATT and CDR2 SNEGSKA (reference sequence). CDR3 sequence: CSASIRDRGLYGYTF. The CDR3 nucleotides read TGCAGTGCTAGTATCCGGGACAGGGGGCTTTATGGCTACACCTTC.

V is TRBV18 and J is TRBJ2-1, with TRBD2 identical over 7 bases. Germline loops: CDR1 KGHSH, CDR2 LQKENI. CDR3 size: 16 residues. V gave up 0 bases and J gave up 6 bases; unmatched junction bases: 8. As DNA, the CDR3 is TGTGCCAGCTCACCACCGGGCGGGAGTTCGGGCAATGAGCAGTTCTTC. It specifies CASSPPGGSSGNEQFF.

This clone appeared a few times. This chain connects TRBV3-1 (or the pseudogene TRBV3-2) to TRBJ2-1; D is perhaps TRBD1 (6 bases). The CDR3 extends over 16 amino acids. Germline V CDR1 and CDR2: LGHDT, YNNKEL (reference sequence). Between the trimmed V and J ends, which lost 6 bases and 3 bases, there was a span of 18 bases. CDR3 region: CASSQPGQGFYNEQFF. CDR3 DNA sequence: TGTGCCAGCAGTCAACCGGGGCAGGGGTTCTACAATGAGCAGTTCTTC.

The genes are TRBV28 and TRBJ2-3, with D maybe TRBD1 (6 bases). The germline V gene encodes CDR1 MDHEN and CDR2 SYDVKM. CDR3 length: 16 residues. The ends were cut back, 3 bases at V and 1 base at J, with 14 bases in the middle. CDR3 sequence: CASSFRSHRGTDTQYF. DNA for the CDR3: TGTGCCAGCAGTTTTCGTAGTCACAGGGGCACAGATACGCAGTATTTT.

This clone was detected once. The chain employs TRBV15 and TRBJ1-4; 10 bases match TRBD1. CDR1 and CDR2 (germline): LNHNV, YYDKDF (reference sequence). The length of the CDR3 is 15 residues. V lost 3 bases and J lost 6; bases outside the gene matches: 4. The CDR3 here is CATSSRDRGDEKLFF. The CDR3, as DNA: TGTGCCACCAGCAGCCGGGACAGGGGAGATGAAAAACTGTTTTTT.